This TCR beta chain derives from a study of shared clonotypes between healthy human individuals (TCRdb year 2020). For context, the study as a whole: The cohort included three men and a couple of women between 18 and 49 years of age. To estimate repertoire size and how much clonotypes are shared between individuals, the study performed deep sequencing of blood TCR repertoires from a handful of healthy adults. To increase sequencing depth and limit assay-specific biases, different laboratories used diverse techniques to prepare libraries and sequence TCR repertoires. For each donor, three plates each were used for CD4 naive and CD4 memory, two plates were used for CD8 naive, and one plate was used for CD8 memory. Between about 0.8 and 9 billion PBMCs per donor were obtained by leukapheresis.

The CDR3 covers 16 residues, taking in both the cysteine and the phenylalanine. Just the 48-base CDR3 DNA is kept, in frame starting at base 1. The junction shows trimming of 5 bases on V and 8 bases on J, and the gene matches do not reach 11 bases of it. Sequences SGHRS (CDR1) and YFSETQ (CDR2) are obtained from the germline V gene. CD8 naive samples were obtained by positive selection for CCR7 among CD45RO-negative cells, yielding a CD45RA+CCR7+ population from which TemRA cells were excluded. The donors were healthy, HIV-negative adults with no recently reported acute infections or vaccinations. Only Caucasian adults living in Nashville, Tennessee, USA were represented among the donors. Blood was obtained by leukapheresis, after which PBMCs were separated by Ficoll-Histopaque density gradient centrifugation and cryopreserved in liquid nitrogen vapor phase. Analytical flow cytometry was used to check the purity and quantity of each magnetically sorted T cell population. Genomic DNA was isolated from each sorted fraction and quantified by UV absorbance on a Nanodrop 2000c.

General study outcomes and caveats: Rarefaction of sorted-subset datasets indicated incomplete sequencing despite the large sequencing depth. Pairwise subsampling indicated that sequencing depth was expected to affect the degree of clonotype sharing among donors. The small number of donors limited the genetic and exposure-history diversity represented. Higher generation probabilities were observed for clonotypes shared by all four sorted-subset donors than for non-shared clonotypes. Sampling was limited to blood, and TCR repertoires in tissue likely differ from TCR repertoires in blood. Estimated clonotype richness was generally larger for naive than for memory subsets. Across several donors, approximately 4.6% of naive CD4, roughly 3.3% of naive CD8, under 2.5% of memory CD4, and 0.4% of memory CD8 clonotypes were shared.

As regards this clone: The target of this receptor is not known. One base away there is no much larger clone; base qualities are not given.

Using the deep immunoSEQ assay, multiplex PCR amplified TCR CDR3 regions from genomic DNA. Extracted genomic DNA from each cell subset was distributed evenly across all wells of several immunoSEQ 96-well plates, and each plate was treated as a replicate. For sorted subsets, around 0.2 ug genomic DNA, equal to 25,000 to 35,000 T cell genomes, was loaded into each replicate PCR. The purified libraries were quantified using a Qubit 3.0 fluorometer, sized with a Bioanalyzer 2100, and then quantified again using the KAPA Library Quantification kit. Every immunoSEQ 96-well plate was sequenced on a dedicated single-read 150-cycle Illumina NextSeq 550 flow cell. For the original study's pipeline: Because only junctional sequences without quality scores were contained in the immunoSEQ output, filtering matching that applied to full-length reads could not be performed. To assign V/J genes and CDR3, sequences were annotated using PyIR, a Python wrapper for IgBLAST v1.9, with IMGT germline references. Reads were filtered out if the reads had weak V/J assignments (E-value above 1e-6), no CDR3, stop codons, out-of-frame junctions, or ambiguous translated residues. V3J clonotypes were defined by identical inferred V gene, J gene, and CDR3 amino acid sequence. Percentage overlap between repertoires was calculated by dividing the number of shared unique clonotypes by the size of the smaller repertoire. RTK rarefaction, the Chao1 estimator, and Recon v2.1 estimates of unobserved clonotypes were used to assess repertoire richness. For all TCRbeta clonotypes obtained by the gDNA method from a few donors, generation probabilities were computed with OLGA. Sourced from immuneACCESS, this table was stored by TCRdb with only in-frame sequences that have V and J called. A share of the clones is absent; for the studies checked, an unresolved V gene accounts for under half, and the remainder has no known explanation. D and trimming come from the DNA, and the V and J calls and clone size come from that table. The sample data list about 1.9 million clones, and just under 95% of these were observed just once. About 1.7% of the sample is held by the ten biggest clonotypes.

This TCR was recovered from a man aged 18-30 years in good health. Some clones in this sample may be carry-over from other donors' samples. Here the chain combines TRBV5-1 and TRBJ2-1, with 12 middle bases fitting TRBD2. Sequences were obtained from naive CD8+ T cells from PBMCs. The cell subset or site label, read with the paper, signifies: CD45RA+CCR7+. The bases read TGCGCCAGCAGTTTCCAGACTAGCGGGAGTCAGGATGAGCAGTTCTTC. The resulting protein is CASSFQTSGSQDEQFF.